Described below is a single T cell receptor beta chain sequence and its context. The data belong to a study of blood T cell repertoires in COVID-19. Study in general: Sites across the United States, Italy and Spain contributed samples from acute and convalescent COVID-19. The analysed material was cDNA or gDNA that came from T cells, B-cell-depleted T cells, or PBMCs.

The authors' processing: Quantification of nucleated cells was approximated via reference gene primer amplification. Libraries were prepared by immunoSEQ multiplex PCR; TCRdb keeps only in-frame clonotypes and omits some of them. V and J calls and clone size are as listed in that table; D and trimming were resolved from the DNA. This table holds roughly 120,000 clones, around 87% found once. CDR1 SGHNT and CDR2 YYREEE come from the germline V gene (reference sequence). Trimming cost V 4 bases and J 4 bases; bases outside gene matches: 15. The CDR3 spans 18 residues. The receptor's source is a woman aged 70-85 years with acute or convalescent COVID-19. This chain uses TRBV5-4 with TRBJ2-7; 12 bases are shared with TRBD1. The sequencing input was peripheral blood. CDR3 sequence reads: CASSPELHGDRGLYEQYF. The CDR3 DNA is TGTGCCAGCAGCCCAGAATTGCACGGGGACAGGGGGCTGTACGAGCAGTACTTC.